The clone carrying this T cell receptor (beta chain) was seen a few times. Its target is unknown. An end of the junction does not agree with germline; a read error may underlie this. Primers included in the PCR were 60 Vbeta and 13 Jbeta primers. The assay was immunoSEQ multiplex PCR, and TCRdb's table has in-frame clones only and misses some. Here the sample spans approximately 160,000 clones, roughly 72% being singletons. This specimen comes from a study of cytomegalovirus exposure and HLA in healthy donors. Study results and caveats: In a later analysis, around 18,000 TCR beta sequences were associated with HLA alleles at 0.05 false discovery rate. Presence/absence analyses assumed roughly uniform sequencing depth across donors.

Each of the donors was a healthy bone marrow donor. Germline V lookup: CDR1 GTSNPN, CDR2 SVGIG (reference sequence). The CDR3 runs 24 residues. The sample consisted of PBMCs. This TCR came from a man in his forties or fifties in good health and CMV-seronegative. The genes are TRBV30 and TRBJ2-6; 12 bases agree with TRBD2. CDR3 loop: CAWSVRGATGRLAGGGSGANGLTF. The CDR3 DNA follows: TGTGCCTGGAGTGTACGGGGGGCGACAGGGAGGCTAGCGGGAGGGGGCTCTGGGGCCAACGGCCTGACTTTC. The complete variable domain, with remaining parts taken from reference TRBV30 and TRBJ2-6, reads SQTIHQWPATLVQPVGSPLSLECTVEGTSNPNLYWYRQAAGRGLQLLFYSVGIGQISSEVPQNLSASRPQDRQFILSSKKLLLSDSGFYLCAWSVRGATGRLAGGGSGANGLTFGAGSRLTVL.